The 7 T cell receptor beta chains below come from one sample, sequenced in a study of OX40 agonist ivuxolimab in advanced cancers. The method was immunoSEQ multiplex PCR; TCRdb's version includes in-frame clones alone and lacks a portion of them. The sample records some 73,000 clones, approximately 86% being singletons. The sequences come from CD4+ or CD8+ T cells sorted from blood, collected in a trial of the OX40 agonist ivuxolimab. These receptors came from an adult with an advanced solid tumor such as melanoma, head and neck, liver or kidney cancer.

The chain employs TRBV30 and TRBJ1-1, with 9 bases matching TRBD1. Trimming at V came to 3 bases and at J to 4 bases, leaving 9 bases not matched to a gene. This CDR3 has 15 residues. Germline V gene data show CDR1 as GTSNPN and CDR2 as SVGIG (reference sequence). The CDR3 loop reads CAWSDPRTGVTEAFF. The DNA of the CDR3 is TGTGCCTGGAGCGACCCTAGGACAGGGGTCACTGAAGCTTTCTTT. The full variable domain, in which reference TRBV30 and TRBJ1-1 provide the parts outside the CDR3, is SQTIHQWPATLVQPVGSPLSLECTVEGTSNPNLYWYRQAAGRGLQLLFYSVGIGQISSEVPQNLSASRPQDRQFILSSKKLLLSDSGFYLCAWSDPRTGVTEAFFGQGTRLTVV.

This rearrangement joins TRBV6-5 to TRBJ1-2, with D perhaps matching TRBD1 (6 bases). Germline V gives CDR1 MNHEY, CDR2 SVGAGI. Trimming shortened V by 2 bases and J by 4 bases, and 14 bases separated the two germline ends. The CDR3 covers 15 residues. The CDR3 coding sequence is TGTGCCAGCAGTTACGGAGGGGGGCTGCTCTATGGCTACACCTTC. Its translation is CASSYGGGLLYGYTF.

The J gene is TRBJ2-5, the V gene TRBV5-1; a possible D gene is TRBD1 (7 bases). The V and J ends lost 4 bases and 4 bases respectively, with 17 bases between them. Germline values: CDR1 SGHRS, CDR2 YFSETQ. The CDR3 length is 15 residues. The CDR3 sequence: CASSPTGQEGETQYF. The DNA for the CDR3 is TGCGCCAGCAGCCCGACAGGGCAGGAGGGAGAGACCCAGTACTTC.

The CDR3 DNA follows: TGTGCCAGCAGCATAACGACAGGGAGCTCCTACAATGAGCAGTTCTTC. This gives the protein CASSITTGSSYNEQFF. The chain links TRBV9 to TRBJ2-1, with TRBD1 identical over 7 bases. Germline V lookup: CDR1 SGDLS, CDR2 YYNGEE. V lost 4 bases and J lost 0; bases outside the gene matches: 7. This CDR3 has 16 amino acids. The full variable domain, completed using reference TRBV9 and TRBJ2-1, is DSGVTQTPKHLITATGQRVTLRCSPRSGDLSVYWYQQSLDQGLQFLIQYYNGEERAKGNILERFSAQQFPDLHSELNLSSLELGDSALYFCASSITTGSSYNEQFFGPGTRLTVL.

This chain links TRBV5-1 with TRBJ2-3; 11 bases fit TRBD2. With V trimmed by 7 bases and J by 2 bases, 6 bases remained unmatched. Germline assignment: CDR1 SGHRS and CDR2 YFSETQ. This CDR3 is built from 15 residues. The CDR3 region is CASQTSGDNTDTQYF. The CDR3 nucleotides read TGCGCCAGCCAGACTAGCGGGGACAACACAGATACGCAGTATTTT.

About this clone itself: This same CDR3 is encoded by further DNA sequences in the sample. The gene calls are TRBV11-2 and TRBJ2-1, with 11 positions matching TRBD2. The CDR3 runs to 15 residues. Germline V lookup: CDR1 SGHAT, CDR2 FQNNGV. The junction had 6 bases not matched to a gene; V was cut back by 5 bases and J by 6 bases. Here the CDR3 reads CASSPGLAESNEQFF. The DNA for the CDR3 is TGTGCCAGCAGCCCGGGACTAGCGGAAAGCAATGAGCAGTTCTTC.

The chain has TRBV11-2 and TRBJ1-1; D is unresolved. The CDR3 has 16 amino acids. The germline CDR1 and CDR2 sequences are SGHAT and FQNNGV. Deletions cut 3 bases from V and 5 bases from J, with 19 bases between. The CDR3 sequence is CASSFSAGSGKTEAFF. The CDR3 coding sequence is TGTGCCAGCAGCTTCTCGGCCGGAAGCGGGAAGACTGAAGCTTTCTTT.